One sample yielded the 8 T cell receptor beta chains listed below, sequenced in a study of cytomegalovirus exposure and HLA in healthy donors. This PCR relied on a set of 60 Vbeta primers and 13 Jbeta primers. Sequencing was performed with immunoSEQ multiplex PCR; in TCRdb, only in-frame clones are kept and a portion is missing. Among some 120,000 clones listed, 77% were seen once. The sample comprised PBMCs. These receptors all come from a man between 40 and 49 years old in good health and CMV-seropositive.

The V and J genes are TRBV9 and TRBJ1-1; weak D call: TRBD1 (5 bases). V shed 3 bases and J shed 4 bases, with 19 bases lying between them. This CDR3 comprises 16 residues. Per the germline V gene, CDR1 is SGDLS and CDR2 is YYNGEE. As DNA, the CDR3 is TGTGCCAGCAGCGAAGACATGAACAGGTTTTCCACTGAAGCTTTCTTT. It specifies CASSEDMNRFSTEAFF. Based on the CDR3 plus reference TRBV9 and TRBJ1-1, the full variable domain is DSGVTQTPKHLITATGQRVTLRCSPRSGDLSVYWYQQSLDQGLQFLIQYYNGEERAKGNILERFSAQQFPDLHSELNLSSLELGDSALYFCASSEDMNRFSTEAFFGQGTRLTVV.

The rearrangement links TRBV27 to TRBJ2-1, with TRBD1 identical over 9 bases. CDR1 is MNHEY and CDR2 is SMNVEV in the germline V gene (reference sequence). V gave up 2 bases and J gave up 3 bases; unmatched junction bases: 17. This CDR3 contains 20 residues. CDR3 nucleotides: TGTGCCAGCAGTTTACGAAGGGACAGGGTCTTACCCCCCGGCTACAATGAGCAGTTCTTC. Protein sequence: CASSLRRDRVLPPGYNEQFF.

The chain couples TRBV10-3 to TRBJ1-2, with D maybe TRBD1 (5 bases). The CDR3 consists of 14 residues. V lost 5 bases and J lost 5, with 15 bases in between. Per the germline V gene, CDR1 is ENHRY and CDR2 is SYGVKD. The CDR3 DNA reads TGTGCCATCAGTAAAGATTTGACAGATTATGGCTACACCTTC. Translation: CAISKDLTDYGYTF.

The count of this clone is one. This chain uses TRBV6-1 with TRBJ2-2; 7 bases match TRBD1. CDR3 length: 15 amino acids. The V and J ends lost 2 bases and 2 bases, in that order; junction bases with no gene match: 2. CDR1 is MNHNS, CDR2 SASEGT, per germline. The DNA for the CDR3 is TGTGCCAGCAGTGAAAGGGGGCTTAACACCGGGGAGCTGTTTTTT. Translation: CASSERGLNTGELFF.

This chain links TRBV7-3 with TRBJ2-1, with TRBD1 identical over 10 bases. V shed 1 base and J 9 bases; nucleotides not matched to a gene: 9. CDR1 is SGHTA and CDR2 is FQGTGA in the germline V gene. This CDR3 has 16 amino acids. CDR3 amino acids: CASSLRGGQGRSEQFF. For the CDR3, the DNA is TGTGCCAGCAGCTTAAGGGGGGGACAGGGGCGTAGTGAGCAGTTCTTC.

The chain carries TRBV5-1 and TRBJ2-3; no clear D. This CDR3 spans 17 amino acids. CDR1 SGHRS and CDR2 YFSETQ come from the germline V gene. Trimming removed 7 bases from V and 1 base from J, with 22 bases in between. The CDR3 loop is CASYPIPALGRTDTQYF. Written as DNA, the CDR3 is TGCGCCAGCTACCCAATTCCTGCTCTCGGTCGCACAGATACGCAGTATTTT. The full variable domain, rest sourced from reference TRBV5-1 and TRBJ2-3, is KAGVTQTPRYLIKTRGQQVTLSCSPISGHRSVSWYQQTPGQGLQFLFEYFSETQRNKGNFPGRFSGRQFSNSRSEMNVSTLELGDSALYLCASYPIPALGRTDTQYFGPGTRLTVL.

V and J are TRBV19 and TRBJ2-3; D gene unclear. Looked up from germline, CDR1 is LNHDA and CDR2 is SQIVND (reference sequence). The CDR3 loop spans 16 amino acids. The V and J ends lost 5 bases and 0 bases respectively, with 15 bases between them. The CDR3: CASSPRYLTSTDTQYF. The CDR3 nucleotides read TGTGCCAGTAGTCCCCGGTATCTAACTAGCACAGATACGCAGTATTTT.

The CDR3 spells CASSFRSGGDYGYTF. Written as DNA, the CDR3 is TGTGCCAGCAGCTTTCGGTCAGGGGGAGACTATGGCTACACCTTC. This rearrangement joins TRBV5-4 to TRBJ1-2, with 7 bases identical to TRBD1. With 2 bases clipped from V and 3 bases from J, the junction kept 7 bases outside the gene matches. This CDR3 contains 15 residues. The V gene's germline CDR1 is SGHNT and CDR2 YYREEE (reference sequence).